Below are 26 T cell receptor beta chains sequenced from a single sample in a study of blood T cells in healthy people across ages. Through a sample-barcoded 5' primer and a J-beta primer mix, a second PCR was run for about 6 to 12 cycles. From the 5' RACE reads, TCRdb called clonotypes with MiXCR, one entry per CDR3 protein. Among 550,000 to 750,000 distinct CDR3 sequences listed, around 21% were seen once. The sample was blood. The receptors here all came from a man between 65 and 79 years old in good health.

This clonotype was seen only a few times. This CDR3 reads CSAYPPGDSPLHF. The CDR3 DNA sequence: TGCAGTGCTTATCCCCCAGGAGATTCACCCCTCCACTTT. The chain carries TRBV20-1 and TRBJ1-6; no firm D call. This CDR3 has 13 residues. Trimming removed 5 bases from V and 8 bases from J, with 13 bases in between. Germline V CDR1 and CDR2: DFQATT, SNEGSKA (reference sequence).

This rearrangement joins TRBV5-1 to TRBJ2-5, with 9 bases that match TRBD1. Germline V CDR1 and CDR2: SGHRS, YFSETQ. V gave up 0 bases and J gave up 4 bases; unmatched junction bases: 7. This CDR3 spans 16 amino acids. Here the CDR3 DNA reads TGCGCCAGCAGCTTGGCCGGGACAGGGAAGGGAGAGACCCAGTACTTC. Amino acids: CASSLAGTGKGETQYF.

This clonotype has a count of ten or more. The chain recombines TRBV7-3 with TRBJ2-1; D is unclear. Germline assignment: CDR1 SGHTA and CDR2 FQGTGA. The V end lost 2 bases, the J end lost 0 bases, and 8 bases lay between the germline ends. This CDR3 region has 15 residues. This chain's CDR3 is CASSLGGVSYNEQFF. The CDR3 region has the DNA TGTGCCAGCAGCTTAGGCGGTGTCTCCTACAATGAGCAGTTCTTC.

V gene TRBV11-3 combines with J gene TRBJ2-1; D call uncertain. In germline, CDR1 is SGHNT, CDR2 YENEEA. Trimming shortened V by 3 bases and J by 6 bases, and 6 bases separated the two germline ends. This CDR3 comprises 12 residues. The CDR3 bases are TGTGCCAGCAGCTTCGAAGGCAATGAGCAGTTCTTC. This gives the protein CASSFEGNEQFF.

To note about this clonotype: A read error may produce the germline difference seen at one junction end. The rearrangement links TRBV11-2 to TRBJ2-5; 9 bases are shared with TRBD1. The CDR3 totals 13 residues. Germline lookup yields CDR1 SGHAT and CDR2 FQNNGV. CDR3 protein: CASSLDLTGGSFF. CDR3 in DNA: TGTGCCAGCAGTTTAGACCTGACAGGGGGTTCTTTCTTC.

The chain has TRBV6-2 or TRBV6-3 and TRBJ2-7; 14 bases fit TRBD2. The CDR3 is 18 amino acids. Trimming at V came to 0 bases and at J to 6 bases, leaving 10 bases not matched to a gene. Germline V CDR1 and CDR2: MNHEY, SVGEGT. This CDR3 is CASSYSMGLAGEKGEQYF. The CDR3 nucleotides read TGTGCCAGCAGTTACTCAATGGGACTAGCGGGAGAGAAGGGCGAGCAGTACTTC.

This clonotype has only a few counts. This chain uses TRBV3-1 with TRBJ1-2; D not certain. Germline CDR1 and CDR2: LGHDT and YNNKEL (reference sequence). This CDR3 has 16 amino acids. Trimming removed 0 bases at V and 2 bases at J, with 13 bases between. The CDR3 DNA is TGTGCCAGCAGCCAAGACCGGTCGGGCAGGAACTATGGCTACACCTTC. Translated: CASSQDRSGRNYGYTF.

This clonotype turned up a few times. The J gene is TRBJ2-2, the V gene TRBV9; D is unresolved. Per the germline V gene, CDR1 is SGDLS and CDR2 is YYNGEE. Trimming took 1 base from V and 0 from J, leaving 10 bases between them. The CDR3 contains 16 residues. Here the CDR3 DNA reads TGTGCCAGCAGCGTATTCGGCAGGTCGAACACCGGGGAGCTGTTTTTT. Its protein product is CASSVFGRSNTGELFF.

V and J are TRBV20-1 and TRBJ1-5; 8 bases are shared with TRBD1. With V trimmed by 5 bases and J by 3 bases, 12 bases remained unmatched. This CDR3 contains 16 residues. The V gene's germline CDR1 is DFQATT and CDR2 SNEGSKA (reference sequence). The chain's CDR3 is CSARRRGTGSNQPQHF. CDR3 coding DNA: TGCAGTGCTCGGCGAAGGGGGACAGGATCCAATCAGCCCCAGCATTTT.

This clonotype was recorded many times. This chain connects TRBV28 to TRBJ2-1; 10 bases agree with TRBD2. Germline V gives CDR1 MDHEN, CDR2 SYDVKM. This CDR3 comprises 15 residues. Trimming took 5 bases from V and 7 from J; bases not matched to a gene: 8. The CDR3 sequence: CASSVSGRAINEQFF. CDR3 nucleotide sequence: TGTGCCAGCAGTGTCAGCGGGAGGGCCATAAATGAGCAGTTCTTC. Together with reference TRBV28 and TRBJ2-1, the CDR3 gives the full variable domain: DVKVTQSSRYLVKRTGEKVFLECVQDMDHENMFWYRQDPGLGLRLIYFSYDVKMKEKGDIPEGYSVSREKKERFSLILESASTNQTSMYLCASSVSGRAINEQFFGPGTRLTVL.

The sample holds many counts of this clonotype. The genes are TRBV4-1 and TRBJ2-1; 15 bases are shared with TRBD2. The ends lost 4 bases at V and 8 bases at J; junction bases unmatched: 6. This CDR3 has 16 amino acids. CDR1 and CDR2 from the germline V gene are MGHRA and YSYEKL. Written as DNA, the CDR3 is TGCGCCAGCAGCCGAATCGGGACTAGCGGGAGGTATGAGCAGTTCTTC. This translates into CASSRIGTSGRYEQFF.

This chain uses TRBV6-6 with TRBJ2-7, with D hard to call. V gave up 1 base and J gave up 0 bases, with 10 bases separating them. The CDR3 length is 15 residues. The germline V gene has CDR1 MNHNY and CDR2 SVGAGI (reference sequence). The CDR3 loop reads CASSYFAGRSYEQYF. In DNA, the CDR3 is TGTGCCAGCAGTTACTTCGCAGGTCGCTCCTACGAGCAGTACTTC.

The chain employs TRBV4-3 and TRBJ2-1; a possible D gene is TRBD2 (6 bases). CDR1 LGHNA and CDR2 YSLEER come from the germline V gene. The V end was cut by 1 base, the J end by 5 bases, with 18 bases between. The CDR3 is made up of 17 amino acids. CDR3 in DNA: TGCGCCAGCAGCCAAGGGGGCTTAGGACGGACTAACAATGAGCAGTTCTTC. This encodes CASSQGGLGRTNNEQFF.

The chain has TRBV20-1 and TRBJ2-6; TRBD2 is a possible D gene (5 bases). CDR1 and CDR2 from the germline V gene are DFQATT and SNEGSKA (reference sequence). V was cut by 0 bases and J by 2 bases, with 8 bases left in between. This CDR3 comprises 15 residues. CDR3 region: CSARDEGPGANVLTF. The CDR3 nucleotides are TGCAGTGCTAGAGATGAGGGTCCTGGGGCCAACGTCCTGACTTTC.

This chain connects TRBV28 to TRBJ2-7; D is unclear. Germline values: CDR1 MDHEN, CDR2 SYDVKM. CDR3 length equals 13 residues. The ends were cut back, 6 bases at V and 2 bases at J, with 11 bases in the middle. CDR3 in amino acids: CASRNEWPYEQYF. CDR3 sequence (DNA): TGTGCCAGCAGGAACGAATGGCCCTACGAGCAGTACTTC.

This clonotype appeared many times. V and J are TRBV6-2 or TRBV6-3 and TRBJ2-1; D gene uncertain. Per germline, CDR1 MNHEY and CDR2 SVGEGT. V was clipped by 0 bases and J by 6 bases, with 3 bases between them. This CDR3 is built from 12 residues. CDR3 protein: CASSYSINEQFF. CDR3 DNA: TGTGCCAGCAGTTACTCGATCAATGAGCAGTTCTTC.

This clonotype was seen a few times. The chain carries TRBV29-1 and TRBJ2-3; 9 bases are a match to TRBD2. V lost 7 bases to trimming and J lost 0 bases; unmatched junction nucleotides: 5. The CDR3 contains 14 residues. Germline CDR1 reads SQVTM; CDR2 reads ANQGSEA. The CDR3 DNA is TGCAGCGGAGGACTAGCGTCTAGCACAGATACGCAGTATTTT. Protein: CSGGLASSTDTQYF.

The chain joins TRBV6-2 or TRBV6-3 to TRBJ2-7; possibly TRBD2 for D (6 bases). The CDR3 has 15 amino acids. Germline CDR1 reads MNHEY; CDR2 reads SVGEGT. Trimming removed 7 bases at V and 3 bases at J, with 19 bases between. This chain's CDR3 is CASIPTGTGRYEQYF. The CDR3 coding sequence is TGTGCCAGCATCCCAACCGGGACTGGCCGCTACGAGCAGTACTTC.

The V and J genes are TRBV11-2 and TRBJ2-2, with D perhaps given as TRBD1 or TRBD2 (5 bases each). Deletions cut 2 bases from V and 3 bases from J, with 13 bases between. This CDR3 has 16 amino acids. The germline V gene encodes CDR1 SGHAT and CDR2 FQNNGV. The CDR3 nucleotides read TGTGCCAGCAGCTTACCCTACAGAGGGGACACCGGGGAGCTGTTTTTT. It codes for CASSLPYRGDTGELFF. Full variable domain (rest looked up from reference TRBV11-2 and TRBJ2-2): EAGVAQSPRYKIIEKRQSVAFWCNPISGHATLYWYQQILGQGPKLLIQFQNNGVVDDSQLPKDRFSAERLKGVDSTLKIQPAKLEDSAVYLCASSLPYRGDTGELFFGEGSRLTVL.

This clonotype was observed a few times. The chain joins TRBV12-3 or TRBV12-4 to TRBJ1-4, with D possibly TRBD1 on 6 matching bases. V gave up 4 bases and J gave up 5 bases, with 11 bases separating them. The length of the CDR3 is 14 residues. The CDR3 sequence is CASSYGGTNEKLFF. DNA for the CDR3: TGTGCCAGCAGTTACGGGGGCACGAATGAAAAACTGTTTTTT.

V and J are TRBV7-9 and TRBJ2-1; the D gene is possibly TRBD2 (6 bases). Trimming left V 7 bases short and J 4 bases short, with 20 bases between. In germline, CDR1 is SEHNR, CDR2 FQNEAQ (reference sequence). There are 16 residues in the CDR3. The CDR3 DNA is TGTGCCAGCACTCAACCCGGGAGTCAGTGGTACAATGAGCAGTTCTTC. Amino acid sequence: CASTQPGSQWYNEQFF.

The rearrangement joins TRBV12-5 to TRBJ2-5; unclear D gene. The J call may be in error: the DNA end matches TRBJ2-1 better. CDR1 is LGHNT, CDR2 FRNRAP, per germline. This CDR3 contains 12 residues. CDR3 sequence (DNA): TGTGCTAGTGGTTCCCTCGGCGGTGAGCAGTTCTTC. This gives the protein CASGSLGGEQFF.

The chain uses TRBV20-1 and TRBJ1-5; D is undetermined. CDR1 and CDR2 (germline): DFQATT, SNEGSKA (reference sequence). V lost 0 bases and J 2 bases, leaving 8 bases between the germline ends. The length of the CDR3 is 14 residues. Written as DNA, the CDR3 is TGCAGTGCTAGAGATCGCCAGGGCAATCAGCCCCAGCATTTT. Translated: CSARDRQGNQPQHF.

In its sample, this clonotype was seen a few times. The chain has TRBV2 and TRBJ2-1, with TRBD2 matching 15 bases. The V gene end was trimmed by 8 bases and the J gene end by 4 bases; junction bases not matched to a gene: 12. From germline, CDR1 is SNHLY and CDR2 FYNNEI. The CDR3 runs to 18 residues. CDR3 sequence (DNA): TGTGCCAGCGTAACCAGCGGGACTAGCGGGAGGAGATACAATGAGCAGTTCTTC. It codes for CASVTSGTSGRRYNEQFF.

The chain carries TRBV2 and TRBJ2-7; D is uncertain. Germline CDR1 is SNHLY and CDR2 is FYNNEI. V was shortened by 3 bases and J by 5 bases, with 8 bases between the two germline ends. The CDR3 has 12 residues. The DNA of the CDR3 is TGTGCCAGCAGTGACCAGAGCGACGAGCAGTACTTC. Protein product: CASSDQSDEQYF.

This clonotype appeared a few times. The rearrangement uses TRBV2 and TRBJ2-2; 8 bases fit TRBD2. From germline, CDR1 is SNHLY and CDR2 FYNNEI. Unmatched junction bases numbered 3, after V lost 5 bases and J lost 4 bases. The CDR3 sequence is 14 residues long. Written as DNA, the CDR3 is TGTGCCAGCAGTTGGCGGGAGGTCACCGGGGAGCTGTTTTTT. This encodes CASSWREVTGELFF. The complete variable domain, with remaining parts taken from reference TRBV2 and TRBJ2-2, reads EPEVTQTPSHQVTQMGQEVILRCVPISNHLYFYWYRQILGQKVEFLVSFYNNEISEKSEIFDDQFSVERPDGSNFTLKIRSTKLEDSAMYFCASSWREVTGELFFGEGSRLTVL.